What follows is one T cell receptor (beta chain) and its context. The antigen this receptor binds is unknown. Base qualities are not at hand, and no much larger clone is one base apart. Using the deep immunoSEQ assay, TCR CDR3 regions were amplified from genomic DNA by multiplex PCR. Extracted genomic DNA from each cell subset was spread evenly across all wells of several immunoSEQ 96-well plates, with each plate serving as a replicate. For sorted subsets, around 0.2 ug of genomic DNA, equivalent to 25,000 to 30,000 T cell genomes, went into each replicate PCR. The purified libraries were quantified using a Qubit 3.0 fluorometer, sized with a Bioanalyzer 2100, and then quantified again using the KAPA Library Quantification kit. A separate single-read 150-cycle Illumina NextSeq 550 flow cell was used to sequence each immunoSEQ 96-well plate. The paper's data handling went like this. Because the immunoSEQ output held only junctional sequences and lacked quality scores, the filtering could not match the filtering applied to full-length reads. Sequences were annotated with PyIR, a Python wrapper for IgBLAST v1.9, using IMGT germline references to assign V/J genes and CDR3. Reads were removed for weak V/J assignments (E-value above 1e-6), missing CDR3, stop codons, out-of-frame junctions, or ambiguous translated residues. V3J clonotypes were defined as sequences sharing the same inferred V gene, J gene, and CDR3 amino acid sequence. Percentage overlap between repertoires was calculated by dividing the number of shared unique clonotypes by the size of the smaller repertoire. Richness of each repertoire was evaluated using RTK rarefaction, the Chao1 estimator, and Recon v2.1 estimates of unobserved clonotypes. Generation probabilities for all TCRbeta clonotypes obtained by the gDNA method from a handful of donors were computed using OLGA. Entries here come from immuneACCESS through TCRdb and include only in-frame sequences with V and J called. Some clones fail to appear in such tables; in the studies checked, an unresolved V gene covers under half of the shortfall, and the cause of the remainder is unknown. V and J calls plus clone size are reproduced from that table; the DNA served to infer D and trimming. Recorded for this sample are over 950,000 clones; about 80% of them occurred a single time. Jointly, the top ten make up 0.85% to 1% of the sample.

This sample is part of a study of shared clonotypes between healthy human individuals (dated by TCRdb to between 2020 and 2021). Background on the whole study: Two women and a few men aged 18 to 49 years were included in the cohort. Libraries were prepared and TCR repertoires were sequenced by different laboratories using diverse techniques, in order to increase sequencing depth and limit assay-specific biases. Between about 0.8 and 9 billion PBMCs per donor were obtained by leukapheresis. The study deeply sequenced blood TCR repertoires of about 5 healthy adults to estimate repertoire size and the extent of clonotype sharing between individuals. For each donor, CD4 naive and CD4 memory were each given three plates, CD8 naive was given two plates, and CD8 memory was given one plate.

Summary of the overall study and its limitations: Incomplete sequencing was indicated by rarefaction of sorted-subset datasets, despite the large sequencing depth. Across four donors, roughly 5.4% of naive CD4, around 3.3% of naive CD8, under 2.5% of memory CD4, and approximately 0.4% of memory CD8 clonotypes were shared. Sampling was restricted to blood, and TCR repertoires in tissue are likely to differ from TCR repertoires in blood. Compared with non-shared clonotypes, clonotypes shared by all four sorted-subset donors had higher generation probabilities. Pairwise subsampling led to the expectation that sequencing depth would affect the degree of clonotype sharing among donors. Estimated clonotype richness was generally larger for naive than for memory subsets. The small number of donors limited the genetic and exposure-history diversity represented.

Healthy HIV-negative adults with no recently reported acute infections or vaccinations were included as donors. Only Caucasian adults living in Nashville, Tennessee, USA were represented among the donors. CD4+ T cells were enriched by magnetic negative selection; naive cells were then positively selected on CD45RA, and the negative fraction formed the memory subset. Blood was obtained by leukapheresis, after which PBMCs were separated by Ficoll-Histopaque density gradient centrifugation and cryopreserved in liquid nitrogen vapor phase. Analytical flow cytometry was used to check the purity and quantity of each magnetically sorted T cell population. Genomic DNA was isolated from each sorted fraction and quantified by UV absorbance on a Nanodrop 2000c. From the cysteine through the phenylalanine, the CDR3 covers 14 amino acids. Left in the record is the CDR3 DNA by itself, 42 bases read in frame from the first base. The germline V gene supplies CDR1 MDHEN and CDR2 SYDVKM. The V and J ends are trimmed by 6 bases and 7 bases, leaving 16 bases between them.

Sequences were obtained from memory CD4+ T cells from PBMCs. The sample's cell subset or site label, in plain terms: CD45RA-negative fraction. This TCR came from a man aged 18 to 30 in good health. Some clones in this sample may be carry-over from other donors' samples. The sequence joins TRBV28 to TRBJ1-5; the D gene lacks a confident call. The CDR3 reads CASSLQSSIQPQHF. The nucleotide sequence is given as TGTGCCAGCAGCCTACAGTCCTCTATCCAGCCCCAGCATTTT.